One T cell receptor beta chain is described in this entry. Its specificity is not known. Other DNA variants within this sample encode the same CDR3. Profiled with immunoSEQ multiplex PCR; TCRdb holds only in-frame clones, not every one. The sample includes over a million clones, around four fifths of them seen just once. This record comes from a study of shared clonotypes between healthy human individuals. General observations from the study: All-four-donor shared clonotypes had higher generation probabilities than non-shared clonotypes did.

Germline lookup yields CDR1 SNHLY and CDR2 FYNNEI. This CDR3 is built from 14 residues. The V and J ends lost 5 bases and 1 base, in that order; junction bases with no gene match: 1. Sequenced input: memory CD4+ T cells sorted from blood. Regarding subset: CD45RA-negative fraction. V gene TRBV2 combines with J gene TRBJ2-5; TRBD1 matches 10 bases. The sequence derives from a man younger than 35 in good health. The CDR3 region has the DNA TGTGCCAGCAGTCGGGACAGGGGCCAAGAGACCCAGTACTTC. It encodes CASSRDRGQETQYF.